This T cell receptor beta chain was observed in a study of post-analysis software for immune sequencing data. Study in general: Disease courses included relapsing-remitting, secondary progressive and progressive-relapsing multiple sclerosis.

This CDR3 has 14 residues. The germline CDR1 and CDR2 sequences are SGHVS and FQNEAQ. Study-level findings and limits: Same-batch samples co-clustered strongly by F measure. Included in a set of roughly five TRBV segments more frequent in patients than controls were TRBV5-6, TRBV5-1 and TRBV20-1. Compared against controls, patients with multiple sclerosis displayed significantly lower normalized Chao1 diversity.

Researchers reported that TCR beta cDNA libraries carried unique molecular identifiers. Starting from around 0.96 to 9.9 million T cells, the study yielded a few hundred thousand cDNA molecules. TCRdb fed the PCR reads into MiXCR, producing one record per CDR3 protein. The table shows about 760,000 distinct CDR3 sequences, with approximately 30% occurring only once. Regarding this clonotype: Its antigen is still unknown. Compared with germline, one end of the junction differs, possibly owing to a read error.

Sequences were obtained from blood. The sequence came from a girl between 10 and 17 years old with multiple sclerosis. The J gene is TRBJ2-3, the V gene TRBV7-8, with D uncertain. CDR3: CASNLTDRTDTQYF. The CDR3 coding sequence is TGTGCCAGCAACTTAACGGACCGCACAGATACGCAGTATTTT.